The source of this T cell receptor (beta chain) is a study of T cells in Graves' hyperthyroidism and ophthalmopathy. For the diagnoses, clinical symptoms, serum thyroxine and TRAb, thyroid ultrasound and orbital computed tomography were used. Preceding any ophthalmopathy symptoms, the blood sample dates from first hyperthyroidism diagnosis. Cells are PBMCs isolated from more than 8.5 ml of fresh blood. TCR beta CDR3 sequences were amplified from RNA transcripts. The TCR CDR3 was amplified in a first-round RT-PCR using the HTBI primer set. In TCRdb, the multiplex PCR reads were re-called with MiXCR into one record per CDR3 protein. The sample includes fewer than 900,000 distinct CDR3 sequences, roughly 20% of them seen just once. As for this clonotype: Its matching antigen is unknown.

CDR1 is SNHLY, CDR2 FYNNEI, per germline. The CDR3 contains 16 residues. The V end was cut by 9 bases, the J end by 2 bases, with 22 bases between. Whole-study findings and limits: Within blood appeared most thyroid clonotypes that had expanded above 0.001.

The receptor's source is a woman aged 50 to 60 with Graves' hyperthyroidism that later progressed to Graves' ophthalmopathy. The source material was blood. This chain links TRBV2 with TRBJ2-5; perhaps TRBD1 as D (6 bases). The CDR3 nucleotides read TGTGCCAGGCGGCGGGCCAGCAGGGGCCTACAAGAGACCCAGTACTTC. Amino acid sequence: CARRRASRGLQETQYF.